Presented here are 18 T cell receptor beta chains from one specimen sequenced in a study of persistence of HIV-infected CD4 T cells. Antigens of these TCRs are unknown. This was the immunoSEQ version 4 assay in survey mode. Measured with immunoSEQ multiplex PCR; TCRdb has only the in-frame clones, and not every one. The table has some 13,000 clones, about 66% seen once; the top ten hold about 7%. An overlapping HIV-1 Gag peptide pool stimulated these cells at 0.95 to 1 ug/peptide/mL. Sorting selected CD4+ T cells upregulating both CD40 ligand and CD69. The starting material was CD4+ T cells sorted from PBMCs after roughly 18-hour stimulation, obtained from a patient who received antiretroviral therapy. The source of these receptors is an adult man with HIV who was CMV-seropositive.

The V call is TRBV27, the J call TRBJ1-3; 7 bases fit TRBD1. CDR3 length: 14 amino acids. Trimming cost V 4 bases and J 4 bases; bases outside gene matches: 4. Germline V gene lookup returns CDR1 MNHEY and CDR2 SMNVEV (reference sequence). CDR3 region: CASSSWTGGNTIYF. The CDR3 DNA is TGTGCCAGCAGTTCATGGACAGGAGGAAACACCATATATTTT.

This sequence joins TRBV6-5 and TRBJ1-2; D not certain. V lost 6 bases and J 2 bases, leaving 16 bases between the germline ends. Germline V gives CDR1 MNHEY, CDR2 SVGAGI. The CDR3 has 15 residues. The CDR3 region is CASRLSGPGNYGYTF. DNA for the CDR3: TGTGCCAGCAGACTATCCGGGCCCGGGAACTATGGCTACACCTTC.

The chain has TRBV30 and TRBJ2-7; D gene ambiguous. Germline assignment: CDR1 GTSNPN and CDR2 SVGIG (reference sequence). The ends were cut back, 1 base at V and 3 bases at J, with 1 base in the middle. The CDR3 runs to 10 residues. The CDR3 bases are TGTGCCTGGAGTGACTACGAGCAGTACTTC. Translating it yields CAWSDYEQYF.

The gene calls are TRBV29-1 and TRBJ1-1, with D hard to call. Germline CDR1 reads SQVTM; CDR2 reads ANQGSEA. V was trimmed by 6 bases and J by 1 base, leaving 12 bases between them. This CDR3 has 13 residues. The CDR3: CSVRHTANTEAFF. The CDR3 DNA follows: TGCAGCGTACGACATACAGCGAACACTGAAGCTTTCTTT.

This sequence joins TRBV4-1 and TRBJ1-1; possible D gene TRBD1, 6 bases. The CDR3 covers 15 residues. The V end lost 0 bases, the J end lost 5 bases, and 13 bases lay between the germline ends. The germline CDR1 and CDR2 sequences are MGHRA and YSYEKL. The chain's CDR3 is CASSQDPNRVTEAFF. For the CDR3, the DNA is TGCGCCAGCAGCCAAGACCCCAACAGGGTAACTGAAGCTTTCTTT.

This clone was picked up a small number of times. The chain uses TRBV19 and TRBJ2-3; D is ambiguous. CDR3 length: 15 amino acids. CDR1 and CDR2 (germline): LNHDA, SQIVND (reference sequence). Trimming stripped 2 bases from V and 2 bases from J, with 11 bases between. The CDR3 here is CASSIQGQVTDTQYF. CDR3 DNA: TGTGCCAGTAGTATACAAGGGCAGGTCACAGATACGCAGTATTTT.

The J gene is TRBJ2-3, the V gene TRBV4-1; D not certain. This CDR3 is built from 13 residues. V was shortened by 2 bases and J by 7 bases, with 10 bases between the two germline ends. Germline assignment: CDR1 MGHRA and CDR2 YSYEKL. The CDR3 sequence is CASSQLPVNTQYF. Written as DNA, the CDR3 is TGCGCCAGCAGCCAACTCCCGGTTAATACGCAGTATTTT.

The chain links TRBV4-3 to TRBJ2-7; D is perhaps TRBD1 (5 bases). V lost 0 bases, J lost 5 bases, and 11 bases lay in between. The CDR3 has 14 amino acids. In germline, CDR1 is LGHNA, CDR2 YSLEER. CDR3 residues: CASSQDPRVDEQYF. Written as DNA, the CDR3 is TGCGCCAGCAGCCAAGATCCCAGGGTGGACGAGCAGTACTTC.

This clone occurred a few times. The chain carries TRBV2 and TRBJ2-6, with D unresolved. V gave up 1 base and J gave up 0 bases, with 16 bases separating them. Germline V CDR1 and CDR2: SNHLY, FYNNEI. This CDR3 has 19 amino acids. The CDR3, as DNA: TGTGCCAGCAGTGAAGGCCTCGGACCCTTAAACTCTGGGGCCAACGTCCTGACTTTC. Translation gives CASSEGLGPLNSGANVLTF.

Points on this clone: Distinct nucleotide sequences in the sample also encode this CDR3. This chain connects TRBV29-1 to TRBJ2-7; D is unclear. V was shortened by 1 base and J by 3 bases, with 10 bases between the two germline ends. Germline CDR1 SQVTM, CDR2 ANQGSEA. The CDR3 loop spans 13 amino acids. CDR3 sequence reads: CSVEGGKGYEQYF. The CDR3 nucleotides read TGCAGCGTTGAAGGGGGTAAAGGCTACGAGCAGTACTTC.

This sequence joins TRBV5-1 and TRBJ2-5; 7 positions match TRBD1. Germline loops: CDR1 SGHRS, CDR2 YFSETQ. This CDR3 has 14 residues. Trimming cost V 3 bases and J 3 bases; bases outside gene matches: 5. The CDR3 DNA reads TGCGCCAGCAGCTCTGGACAGGTCAAAGAGACCCAGTACTTC. Protein sequence: CASSSGQVKETQYF.

The chain is built from TRBV9 and TRBJ1-2; D is possibly TRBD1 (5 bases). This CDR3 is 13 amino acids long. Germline CDR1 reads SGDLS; CDR2 reads YYNGEE. Trimming left V 4 bases short and J 2 bases short, with 9 bases between. CDR3 nucleotides: TGTGCCAGCAGCCCCCGGGACAACTATGGCTACACCTTC. Encoded protein: CASSPRDNYGYTF.

The chain is built from TRBV24-1 and TRBJ1-5, with D uncertain. Germline V gene lookup returns CDR1 KGHDR and CDR2 SFDVKD. V lost 7 bases to trimming and J lost 5 bases, with 17 bases between them. This CDR3 region has 15 residues. The DNA for the CDR3 is TGTGCCACCAGAAAGCCCCGACCGCGGCATCAGCCCCAGCATTTT. It is translated as CATRKPRPRHQPQHF.

V is TRBV19 and J is TRBJ2-3; maybe TRBD2 (5 bases). Trimming pared 5 bases from V and 0 bases from J, leaving 12 bases between. This CDR3 region has 15 residues. Per germline, CDR1 LNHDA and CDR2 SQIVND (reference sequence). The CDR3 loop reads CASSLSPGSTDTQYF. Written as DNA, the CDR3 is TGTGCCAGTAGTTTGTCTCCGGGGAGCACAGATACGCAGTATTTT.

CDR3 coding DNA: TGTGCCAGCAGCGTAGAGGACAGGGGACCCTACGAGCAGTACTTC. It codes for CASSVEDRGPYEQYF. The J gene is TRBJ2-7, the V gene TRBV9, with TRBD1 identical over 9 bases. The germline V gene encodes CDR1 SGDLS and CDR2 YYNGEE. CDR3 length: 15 amino acids. The junction had 3 bases not matched to a gene; V was cut back by 0 bases and J by 2 bases. Based on the CDR3 plus reference TRBV9 and TRBJ2-7, the full variable domain is DSGVTQTPKHLITATGQRVTLRCSPRSGDLSVYWYQQSLDQGLQFLIQYYNGEERAKGNILERFSAQQFPDLHSELNLSSLELGDSALYFCASSVEDRGPYEQYFGPGTRLTVT.

The V call is TRBV27, the J call TRBJ1-1, with a possible D match to TRBD1 (5 bases). V was shortened by 2 bases and J by 5 bases, with 18 bases between the two germline ends. This CDR3 is built from 16 residues. Germline lookup yields CDR1 MNHEY and CDR2 SMNVEV (reference sequence). The CDR3 sequence is CASSLMQGGLWTEAFF. The CDR3, as DNA: TGTGCCAGCAGTTTAATGCAGGGAGGGTTATGGACTGAAGCTTTCTTT.

The gene calls are TRBV6-1 and TRBJ1-5; 9 bases align to TRBD1. Per germline, CDR1 MNHNS and CDR2 SASEGT. The CDR3 is made up of 16 amino acids. Germline trimming cut 2 bases from V and 4 bases from J; bases unmatched to any gene: 6. The CDR3 spells CASSEPSGTGNQPQHF. The CDR3 DNA is TGTGCCAGCAGTGAACCCTCCGGGACAGGGAATCAGCCCCAGCATTTT.

J is TRBJ1-1 and V is TRBV6-2 or TRBV6-3, with a tentative D call TRBD1 (5 bases). The germline V gene has CDR1 MNHEY and CDR2 SVGEGT. The CDR3 extends over 15 amino acids. The V end lost 0 bases, the J end lost 8 bases, and 16 bases lay between the germline ends. The CDR3 region has the DNA TGTGCCAGCAGTTACTCAGCCAGGGCGAATTCCGAAGCTTTCTTT. Amino acids: CASSYSARANSEAFF.